A single sample is the source of the 30 T cell receptor beta chains below, sequenced in a study of T-cell reconstitution after alpha-beta-depleted transplantation in children. Unique molecular identifiers featured in how the TCRbeta library was prepared. TCRdb redid the calling of the PCR reads with MiXCR, one entry per CDR3 protein. The sample has about 200,000 distinct CDR3 sequences, approximately 6.8% seen once; the top ten hold around 4.4%. This material consisted of PBMCs, taken before TCRalphabeta/CD19-depleted stem cell transplant. The receptor set was obtained from a girl under three years old with combined immunodeficiency, due to receive a stem cell transplant.

This clonotype has ten or more counts. The V call is TRBV20-1, the J call TRBJ2-1, with D uncertain. Germline V CDR1 and CDR2: DFQATT, SNEGSKA (reference sequence). This CDR3 contains 13 residues. Trimming pared 2 bases from V and 3 bases from J, leaving 8 bases between. The DNA of the CDR3 is TGCAGTGCTAGAAAGGGAAACTACAATGAGCAGTTCTTC. Translated: CSARKGNYNEQFF.

This clonotype was detected many times. The rearrangement joins TRBV2 to TRBJ1-5; TRBD1 matches 7 bases. V lost 3 bases to trimming and J lost 6 bases; unmatched junction nucleotides: 5. The CDR3 has 14 amino acids. The V gene's germline CDR1 is SNHLY and CDR2 FYNNEI. CDR3 sequence: CASSDNTGAQPQHF. The CDR3 DNA reads TGTGCCAGCAGTGACAATACAGGGGCTCAGCCCCAGCATTTT.

This clonotype was counted at least ten times. This chain links TRBV9 with TRBJ2-1, with D uncertain. In germline, CDR1 is SGDLS, CDR2 YYNGEE. This CDR3 is 15 amino acids long. Trimming left V 0 bases short and J 1 base short, with 8 bases between. The CDR3 DNA is TGTGCCAGCAGCGTAGATGGTCTATCCTACAATGAGCAGTTCTTC. Translating it yields CASSVDGLSYNEQFF.

Many counts were recorded for this clonotype. The gene calls are TRBV28 and TRBJ2-1; TRBD2 matches at 9 bases. The CDR3 is 17 amino acids. The germline V gene has CDR1 MDHEN and CDR2 SYDVKM. V shed 6 bases and J 4 bases; nucleotides not matched to a gene: 13. The DNA for the CDR3 is TGTGCCAGCAGCCTAGAGGCTAGCGGGATAACTTACAATGAGCAGTTCTTC. This encodes CASSLEASGITYNEQFF.

This clonotype was counted many times. The V gene is TRBV28, the J gene TRBJ1-4; D not certain. Germline V lookup: CDR1 MDHEN, CDR2 SYDVKM. Trimming stripped 5 bases from V and 6 bases from J, with 13 bases between. This CDR3 contains 14 residues. Written as DNA, the CDR3 is TGTGCCAGCAGTCCTGTAAGAAAGCATGAAAAACTGTTTTTT. The encoded protein is CASSPVRKHEKLFF.

At least ten counts were recorded for this clonotype. The CDR3 region has the DNA TGCAGTGCTAGAGATCCGGGGAGAACAGGAAACACCATATATTTT. Protein sequence: CSARDPGRTGNTIYF. The chain carries TRBV20-1 and TRBJ1-3, with no clear D. Germline CDR1 is DFQATT and CDR2 is SNEGSKA (reference sequence). With 0 bases removed from V and 4 bases from J, the gap between germline ends came to 13 bases. The CDR3 contains 15 residues.

This clonotype has a handful of counts. The CDR3 DNA reads TGTGCCAGCAGCTTATTGCAGGGGCTAGGCGAGCAGTTCTTC. Translating gives CASSLLQGLGEQFF. V and J are TRBV7-3 and TRBJ2-1; weak D call: TRBD1 (6 bases). The germline V and J ends were trimmed by 2 bases and 10 bases, with 15 bases remaining between them. The CDR3 spans 14 residues. Per the germline V gene, CDR1 is SGHTA and CDR2 is FQGTGA.

The sample holds many counts of this clonotype. The chain recombines TRBV5-1 with TRBJ2-7; 13 positions agree with TRBD2. Germline CDR1 is SGHRS and CDR2 is YFSETQ. The V gene end was trimmed by 0 bases and the J gene end by 7 bases; junction bases not matched to a gene: 7. The CDR3 totals 16 residues. The CDR3 loop reads CASSLAVGLAGVEQYF. The CDR3 DNA reads as TGCGCCAGCAGCTTGGCAGTAGGACTAGCGGGAGTTGAGCAGTACTTC.

V usage is TRBV7-9 and J usage is TRBJ2-5; the D is unclear. The CDR3 sequence is 14 residues long. Germline loops: CDR1 SEHNR, CDR2 FQNEAQ (reference sequence). The V end was cut by 4 bases, the J end by 5 bases, with 14 bases between. Written as DNA, the CDR3 is TGTGCCAGCAGCTCCCACGGCCCAGCGGAGACCCAGTACTTC. Its protein is CASSSHGPAETQYF.

This clonotype was observed many times. This chain connects TRBV29-1 to TRBJ1-2, with 9 bases fitting TRBD1. The CDR3 sequence is 14 residues long. After removal of 6 bases from V and 6 bases from J, the junction contained 11 bases not matched to a gene. Germline V gives CDR1 SQVTM, CDR2 ANQGSEA. This CDR3 reads CSVNSDRGLDGYTF. CDR3 DNA sequence: TGCAGCGTAAATTCGGACAGGGGTTTGGATGGCTACACCTTC.

This clonotype was seen ten or more times. The chain joins TRBV2 to TRBJ1-6; unclear D gene. CDR3 length: 11 amino acids. Germline lookup yields CDR1 SNHLY and CDR2 FYNNEI. V lost 6 bases, J lost 8 bases, and 5 bases lay in between. In DNA form, the CDR3 reads TGTGCCAGCAGGGTTGATTCACCCCTCCACTTT. The encoded protein is CASRVDSPLHF.

This clonotype was detected ten times or more. The V and J genes are TRBV29-1 and TRBJ2-2; 10 nucleotides match TRBD2. The CDR3 runs to 15 residues. Germline trimming cut 3 bases from V and 2 bases from J; bases unmatched to any gene: 3. In germline, CDR1 is SQVTM, CDR2 ANQGSEA. The CDR3 DNA reads as TGCAGCGTTGACTTAGCGGGAGGAAACACCGGGGAGCTGTTTTTT. It encodes CSVDLAGGNTGELFF.

A note on this clonotype: Given a much more abundant clone one base away, this may be a read error. The rearrangement uses TRBV9 and TRBJ2-1; D remains unclear. This CDR3 region has 17 residues. The V gene's germline CDR1 is SGDLS and CDR2 YYNGEE. The CDR3 loop is CTSSSSSRSASYNEQFF. The CDR3 coding sequence is TGTACCAGCAGCTCGAGTAGTCGGTCTGCTTCCTACAATGAGCAGTTCTTC.

This clonotype came up many times. V is TRBV6-2 or TRBV6-3 and J is TRBJ1-5; D unresolved. This CDR3 spans 14 amino acids. The V gene lost 4 bases and the J gene lost 5 bases, with 12 bases spanning the gap. Germline V gene sequence: CDR1 MNHEY, CDR2 SVGEGT. The CDR3 loop is CASSWGFGDQPQHF. In nucleotides, the CDR3 is TGTGCCAGCAGTTGGGGATTTGGCGATCAGCCCCAGCATTTT.

This clonotype came up many times. This chain joins TRBV7-3 and TRBJ1-1, with D uncertain. Germline-derived CDR1 and CDR2 are SGHTA and FQGTGA. Trimming took off 4 bases at V and 0 bases at J, with 9 bases between the two ends. This CDR3 spans 14 amino acids. The CDR3 nucleotides read TGTGCCAGCAGCTCCCGGGCCATGAACACTGAAGCTTTCTTT. Translation: CASSSRAMNTEAFF. Complete variable domain (other parts from reference TRBV7-3 and TRBJ1-1): GAGVSQTPSNKVTEKGKYVELRCDPISGHTALYWYRQSLGQGPEFLIYFQGTGAADDSGLPNDRFFAVRPEGSVSTLKIQRTERGDSAVYLCASSSRAMNTEAFFGQGTRLTVV.

The chain combines TRBV7-2 with TRBJ2-5; D not resolved. The CDR3 is 15 residues long. CDR1 and CDR2 (germline): SGHTA, FQGNSA. V lost 5 bases and J lost 4, with 17 bases in between. CDR3 loop: CASSPQLGGAETQYF. As DNA, the CDR3 is TGTGCCAGCAGCCCACAACTTGGCGGTGCAGAGACCCAGTACTTC.

This clonotype was seen many times. The chain has TRBV30 and TRBJ1-1; D is uncertain. V was shortened by 7 bases and J by 3 bases, with 6 bases between the two germline ends. The CDR3 runs to 10 residues. The V gene's germline CDR1 is GTSNPN and CDR2 SVGIG (reference sequence). CDR3 amino acids: CASGDTEAFF. Written as DNA, the CDR3 is TGTGCCTCCGGCGACACTGAAGCTTTCTTT.

The rearrangement links TRBV20-1 to TRBJ2-5, with 9 bases fitting TRBD1. The germline CDR1 and CDR2 sequences are DFQATT and SNEGSKA (reference sequence). The CDR3 sequence is 14 residues long. The V segment lost 5 bases and the J segment 5 bases; nucleotides outside the gene matches: 9. The CDR3 reads CSASGTGRRETQYF. CDR3 coding DNA: TGCAGTGCTTCCGGGACAGGGCGCCGGGAGACCCAGTACTTC.

The sample holds many counts of this clonotype. The V call is TRBV29-1, the J call TRBJ2-7, with 14 positions matching TRBD2. Germline loops: CDR1 SQVTM, CDR2 ANQGSEA. V shed 3 bases and J 1 base; nucleotides not matched to a gene: 5. The CDR3 has 16 amino acids. CDR3 sequence (DNA): TGCAGCGTTGAGGGACTAGCGGGAGAGCCTTCCTACGAGCAGTACTTC. As protein: CSVEGLAGEPSYEQYF.

The rearrangement joins TRBV28 to TRBJ1-2; D is undetermined. The germline V and J ends were trimmed by 6 bases and 2 bases, with 28 bases remaining between them. This CDR3 is 19 amino acids long. The germline V gene has CDR1 MDHEN and CDR2 SYDVKM. The CDR3 nucleotides are TGTGCCAGCAGCTCCCCTAGACAAACCAGGACGGTTCTGAACTATGGCTACACCTTC. It translates to CASSSPRQTRTVLNYGYTF.

In its sample, this clonotype was seen many times. The chain combines TRBV11-2 with TRBJ2-3, with D perhaps matching TRBD2 (5 bases). Trimming removed 1 base from V and 10 bases from J, with 15 bases in between. The CDR3 consists of 14 residues. The germline V gene encodes CDR1 SGHAT and CDR2 FQNNGV. Written as DNA, the CDR3 is TGTGCCAGCAGCTTAGGTGCTGGTGTGAGGGCGCAGTATTTT. This sequence encodes CASSLGAGVRAQYF.

This clonotype was detected many times. The chain combines TRBV20-1 with TRBJ2-5, with D hard to call. From germline, CDR1 is DFQATT and CDR2 SNEGSKA (reference sequence). This CDR3 has 12 amino acids. The V end was cut by 5 bases, the J end by 4 bases, with 11 bases between. In nucleotides, the CDR3 is TGCAGTGCTCCCGCTATCGGAGAGACCCAGTACTTC. Translation gives CSAPAIGETQYF.

This clonotype was found many times. This chain connects TRBV4-3 to TRBJ1-1, with 12 bases fitting TRBD1. The CDR3 length is 17 residues. The germline V gene encodes CDR1 LGHNA and CDR2 YSLEER. V was pared by 4 bases and J by 0 bases, with 6 bases of the junction left unmatched. CDR3 sequence reads: CASSRGTGGSLNTEAFF. Here the CDR3 DNA reads TGCGCCAGCAGCCGAGGGACAGGGGGCTCTCTGAACACTGAAGCTTTCTTT.

The chain links TRBV7-2 to TRBJ2-1, with 7 bases aligning to TRBD2. V lost 3 bases, J lost 7 bases, and 12 bases stayed unmatched. In germline, CDR1 is SGHTA, CDR2 FQGNSA. This CDR3 is built from 16 residues. DNA of the CDR3: TGTGCCAGCAGCTTCTTCCTAGCGGCCCCAGGGAATGAGCAGTTCTTC. This sequence encodes CASSFFLAAPGNEQFF.

Many counts were recorded for this clonotype. J is TRBJ2-3 and V is TRBV4-3; D possibly corresponds to TRBD2 (6 bases). The ends were cut back, 3 bases at V and 1 base at J, with 14 bases in the middle. CDR3 size: 16 residues. Germline loops: CDR1 LGHNA, CDR2 YSLEER. CDR3 sequence reads: CASSHSSGSRTDTQYF. The CDR3 DNA follows: TGCGCCAGCAGCCACAGTAGCGGCTCCCGCACAGATACGCAGTATTTT.

This clonotype appeared many times. This sequence joins TRBV29-1 and TRBJ2-2; a weak D match, TRBD2 (7 bases). Germline lookup yields CDR1 SQVTM and CDR2 ANQGSEA. Trimming pared 3 bases from V and 6 bases from J, leaving 14 bases between. This CDR3 has 14 amino acids. The DNA of the CDR3 is TGCAGCGTTGATGAGGGGGGGATTCCCGGGGAGCTGTTTTTT. It is translated as CSVDEGGIPGELFF.

This clonotype was observed many times. The rearrangement links TRBV5-8 to TRBJ1-3; D not resolved. CDR1 and CDR2 from the germline V gene are SGHTS and YDEGEE. Trimming took off 5 bases at V and 0 bases at J, with 12 bases between the two ends. CDR3 length: 15 amino acids. The CDR3 region is CASSSTAVSGNTIYF. In nucleotides, the CDR3 is TGTGCCAGCAGTTCGACTGCCGTCTCTGGAAACACCATATATTTT. Variable domain in full (rest from reference TRBV5-8 and TRBJ1-3): EAGVTQSPTHLIKTRGQQATLRCSPISGHTSVYWYQQALGLGLQFLLWYDEGEERNRGNFPPRFSGRQFPNYSSELNVNALELEDSALYLCASSSTAVSGNTIYFGEGSWLTVV.

This clonotype was seen many times. This chain connects TRBV5-1 to TRBJ2-5; 7 nucleotides agree with TRBD1. CDR3 length equals 16 residues. V gave up 4 bases and J gave up 3 bases; unmatched junction bases: 12. CDR1 and CDR2 (germline): SGHRS, YFSETQ. The CDR3 here is CASSDTNRDSKETQYF. CDR3 coding DNA: TGCGCCAGCAGCGATACCAACCGGGACAGCAAAGAGACCCAGTACTTC.

This clonotype appeared many times. This chain uses TRBV20-1 with TRBJ2-3; perhaps TRBD1 as D (6 bases). This CDR3 has 12 amino acids. Trimming left V 8 bases short and J 1 base short, with 10 bases between. Germline lookup yields CDR1 DFQATT and CDR2 SNEGSKA (reference sequence). CDR3 sequence reads: CSTRTGTDTQYF. The CDR3, as DNA: TGCAGTACACGGACAGGCACAGATACGCAGTATTTT.

The table lists this clonotype with a few counts. The chain combines TRBV29-1 with TRBJ2-3; 8 bases match TRBD2. J gave up 9 bases and V 6 bases, and 17 bases lay outside the gene matches. This CDR3 region has 15 residues. The germline gives CDR1 SQVTM, CDR2 ANQGSEA. CDR3 in amino acids: CSVNLPGLVPRTQYF. The CDR3 bases are TGCAGCGTGAATTTACCGGGACTAGTTCCTCGAACGCAGTATTTT.